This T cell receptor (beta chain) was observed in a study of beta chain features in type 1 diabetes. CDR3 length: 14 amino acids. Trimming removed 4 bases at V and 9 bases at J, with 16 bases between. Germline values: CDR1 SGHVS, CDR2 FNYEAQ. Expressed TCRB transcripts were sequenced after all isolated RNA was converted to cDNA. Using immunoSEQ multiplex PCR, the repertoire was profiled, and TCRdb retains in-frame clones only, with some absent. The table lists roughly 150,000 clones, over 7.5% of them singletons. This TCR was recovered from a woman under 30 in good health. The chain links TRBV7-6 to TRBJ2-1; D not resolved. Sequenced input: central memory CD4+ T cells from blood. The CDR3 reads CASSSNSRSGEQFF. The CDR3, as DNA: TGTGCCAGCAGCTCCAACTCCAGATCGGGTGAGCAGTTCTTC.